This TCR beta chain was observed in a study of blood T cell repertoires in COVID-19. Overall study: Specimens from acute and convalescent COVID-19 originated in the United States, Italy and Spain. Sources were T cells, B-cell-depleted T cells, or PBMCs; the material itself was cDNA or gDNA.

A Seattle source enrolled patients during active infection and followed them longitudinally. With 5 bases removed from V and 4 bases from J, the gap between germline ends came to 15 bases. The CDR3 consists of 15 residues. Looked up from germline, CDR1 is SGHAT and CDR2 is FQNNGV. In the source study's methods: Nucleated cell counts were estimated from reference gene primer amplification. The method was immunoSEQ multiplex PCR; TCRdb's version includes in-frame clones alone and lacks a portion of them. From that table come the V and J calls and clone size; the DNA was used to work out D and trimming. Here the sample spans around 150,000 clones, approximately 92% being singletons.

The chain has TRBV11-2 and TRBJ2-1; D may be TRBD1 (5 bases). Sequences were obtained from peripheral blood. The sequence was obtained from a man aged 25 to 40 with COVID-19, enrolled during active disease. The CDR3 region has the DNA TGTGCCAGCAGCGCCCAGGGTATTCATTACAATGAGCAGTTCTTC. Its translation is CASSAQGIHYNEQFF.